These T cell receptor beta chains were read from a single sample in a study of T cells after yellow fever vaccination. In TCRdb, the 5' RACE reads were re-called with MiXCR into one record per CDR3 protein. This sample has 200,000 to 300,000 distinct CDR3 sequences, with roughly 6.2% found just once. The sample consisted of CD4+ T cells sorted from PBMCs, taken on the day of the yellow fever booster vaccination. The receptors derive from a man younger than 45 who received the YFV17D yellow fever vaccine. Both conserved end residues are part of each CDR3. The order of the fields is J gene, V gene, CDR3 length, clone size, CDR3 protein. Clone size appears in some rows only: once, few, many, or a class for an expanded clone.

j_gene: TRBJ2-1
v_gene: TRBV7-3
len: 13
abundance: -
CDR3aa: CASSFGLVNEQFF

j_gene: TRBJ2-7
v_gene: TRBV7-2
len: 15
abundance: many
CDR3aa: CASSLEGGFSYEQYF

j_gene: TRBJ1-2
v_gene: TRBV5-1
len: 13
abundance: -
CDR3aa: CASSLGQDHGYTF

j_gene: TRBJ1-5
v_gene: TRBV20-1
len: 14
abundance: -
CDR3aa: CSARVQAANQPQHF

j_gene: TRBJ2-3
v_gene: TRBV6-1
len: 14
abundance: few
CDR3aa: CASIPKGFTDTQYF

j_gene: TRBJ1-2
v_gene: TRBV27
len: 17
abundance: -
CDR3aa: CASSFLGAGSTNYGYTF

j_gene: TRBJ1-1
v_gene: TRBV18
len: 16
abundance: -
CDR3aa: CASSQGAGIPNTEAFF

j_gene: TRBJ2-1
v_gene: TRBV20-1
len: 12
abundance: many
CDR3aa: CSARGLYNEQFF

j_gene: TRBJ2-1
v_gene: TRBV7-2
len: 13
abundance: -
CDR3aa: CASSFKVDNEQFF

j_gene: TRBJ2-7
v_gene: TRBV7-9
len: 13
abundance: many
CDR3aa: CASRLQGGHEQYF

j_gene: TRBJ2-2
v_gene: TRBV6-5
len: 18
abundance: many
CDR3aa: CASSYSRGTRASAGELFF

j_gene: TRBJ2-7
v_gene: TRBV18
len: 16
abundance: -
CDR3aa: CASSPLPGGSSYEQYF

j_gene: TRBJ2-5
v_gene: TRBV4-3
len: 16
abundance: few
CDR3aa: CASSPGPGGYSETQYF

j_gene: TRBJ2-6
v_gene: TRBV4-2
len: 19
abundance: few
CDR3aa: CASSATTGTGGSGANVLTF

j_gene: TRBJ2-7
v_gene: TRBV5-1
len: 13
abundance: -
CDR3aa: CASRGLESYEQYF

j_gene: TRBJ1-5
v_gene: TRBV5-1
len: 14
abundance: -
CDR3aa: CASSFLGGNQPQHF

j_gene: TRBJ2-7
v_gene: TRBV7-2
len: 12
abundance: -
CDR3aa: CASSLTSSEQYF

j_gene: TRBJ2-2
v_gene: TRBV20-1
len: 16
abundance: many
CDR3aa: CSARDPGRGRTGELFF

j_gene: TRBJ2-2
v_gene: TRBV11-2
len: 12
abundance: -
CDR3aa: CASSPTTTRLFF

j_gene: TRBJ2-1
v_gene: TRBV29-1
len: 8
abundance: few
CDR3aa: CSTGGGFF

j_gene: TRBJ2-7
v_gene: TRBV7-6
len: 15
abundance: -
CDR3aa: CASSPGPGQGWEQYF

j_gene: TRBJ1-5
v_gene: TRBV11-2
len: 15
abundance: few
CDR3aa: CASSLDGAGHQPQHF

j_gene: TRBJ2-3
v_gene: TRBV6-2/TRBV6-3
len: 15
abundance: many
CDR3aa: CASSPLGSSTDTQYF

j_gene: TRBJ2-5
v_gene: TRBV7-9
len: 14
abundance: -
CDR3aa: CASSILAGMETQYF

j_gene: TRBJ2-1
v_gene: TRBV20-1
len: 14
abundance: many
CDR3aa: CSAQTSGLYNEQFF

j_gene: TRBJ2-7
v_gene: TRBV19
len: 15
abundance: few
CDR3aa: CASSSVTSRIDEQYF

j_gene: TRBJ1-2
v_gene: TRBV5-6
len: 16
abundance: many
CDR3aa: CASSLGGPTGIYGYTF

j_gene: TRBJ2-3
v_gene: TRBV5-1
len: 14
abundance: few
CDR3aa: CASSVTGGTDTQYF

j_gene: TRBJ2-1
v_gene: TRBV18
len: 15
abundance: many
CDR3aa: CASSPTSGSYNEQFF

j_gene: TRBJ1-5
v_gene: TRBV28
len: 14
abundance: -
CDR3aa: CASTPGGTNQPQHF

j_gene: TRBJ2-5
v_gene: TRBV12-3/TRBV12-4
len: 15
abundance: many
CDR3aa: CASSAGLAGEETQYF

j_gene: TRBJ2-1
v_gene: TRBV5-1
len: 16
abundance: few
CDR3aa: CASSLGRVDRQNEQFF

j_gene: TRBJ2-1
v_gene: TRBV14
len: 13
abundance: many
CDR3aa: CASSRIDYNEQFF